This T cell receptor (beta chain) is from a study of T cells in Graves' hyperthyroidism and ophthalmopathy. This clonotype was picked up many times. As yet, its antigen is unknown. Findings and caveats of the study: Ophthalmopathy got predicted by the model a median approximately six months before its onset.

The CDR3 extends over 19 amino acids. Looked up from germline, CDR1 is MNHEY and CDR2 is SMNVEV (reference sequence). After removal of 6 bases from V and 1 base from J, the junction contained 18 bases not matched to a gene. Uncontrolled infection, other autoimmune disease, pregnancy or lactation excluded patients. When hyperthyroidism was first diagnosed, the blood sample was taken, preceding any ophthalmopathy symptoms. From RNA transcripts, TCR beta CDR3 regions were amplified. HTBI primers were the set used in a first-round RT-PCR of the TCR CDR3. TCRdb reanalysed the multiplex PCR reads using MiXCR and keeps one entry per CDR3 protein. The table has 350,000 or so distinct CDR3 sequences, roughly a sixth seen once.

The sample comprised blood. The chain carries TRBV27 and TRBJ1-1; 9 bases align to TRBD1. The TCR originated in a woman younger than 45 with Graves' hyperthyroidism that later progressed to Graves' ophthalmopathy. The CDR3 region is CASSLTGGLSLGRNTEAFF. CDR3 sequence (DNA): TGTGCCAGCAGCTTAACAGGGGGCCTTAGTCTTGGGAGGAACACTGAAGCTTTCTTT.